This passage covers 5 T cell receptor beta chains from one sample sequenced in a study of metastatic and nonmetastatic thyroid tumors. All patients were treatment-naive before thyroid surgery. TCRdb ran MiXCR on the PCR reads. The table lists several thousand clones, 32% of them singletons. Sequenced input: adjacent normal tissue. The receptor set was obtained from a female donor with papillary thyroid cancer or a benign thyroid nodule (not recorded which). Some clones in this sample may be carry-over from other donors' samples.

For this clone: Other DNA sequences from this sample encode an identical CDR3 as well. The V gene is TRBV5-1, the J gene TRBJ2-7, with 7 nucleotides matching TRBD2. This CDR3 has 16 amino acids. With V trimmed by 3 bases and J by 3 bases, 12 bases remained unmatched. Germline CDR1 and CDR2: SGHRS and YFSETQ. The CDR3 protein is CASSSGGGRAYYEQYF. The CDR3 coding sequence is TGCGCCAGCAGCTCGGGCGGGGGTCGGGCATACTACGAGCAGTACTTC.

This clone was seen at least ten times. At one boundary the junction diverges from the germline segment, which might be a read error. The same CDR3 also results from other DNA sequences found in this sample. The CDR3 DNA follows: TGTGCCAGCAGTCCCGGGACCCAGGGGCACATCCAGTACTTC. It yields the protein CASSPGTQGHIQYF. The chain links TRBV27 to TRBJ2-4, with D tentatively TRBD1 (6 bases). Germline values: CDR1 MNHEY, CDR2 SMNVEV (reference sequence). The CDR3 runs to 14 residues.

For this clone: The CDR3 carries no conserved terminal phenylalanine or tryptophan, so it likely arises from a read error. The chain couples TRBV28 to TRBJ1-5, with D possibly matching TRBD1 (5 bases). Trimming took 3 bases from V and 3 from J, leaving 12 bases between them. This CDR3 spans 15 amino acids. Germline-derived CDR1 and CDR2 are MDHEN and SYDVKM. The CDR3 loop is CASSLTARHNQPQHH. The CDR3 DNA is TGTGCCAGCAGTTTGACAGCCAGGCACAATCAGCCCCAGCATCAT.

This clone was seen many times. The chain recombines TRBV18 with TRBJ1-2, with D tentatively TRBD1 (6 bases). In germline, CDR1 is KGHSH, CDR2 LQKENI. Between the trimmed V and J ends, which lost 2 bases and 8 bases, there was a span of 12 bases. The CDR3 covers 13 residues. As DNA, the CDR3 is TGTGCCAGCTCACCAGGGGGGCCGAGGGGCTACACCTTC. Its translation is CASSPGGPRGYTF.

There are a few counts of this clone. The V and J genes are TRBV25-1 and TRBJ2-3; 15 bases map to TRBD2. J gave up 7 bases and V 4 bases, and 12 bases lay outside the gene matches. There are 18 residues in the CDR3. CDR1 is MGHDK, CDR2 SYGVNS, per germline. The CDR3 reads CASSGGTSGRSRAYTQYF. DNA of the CDR3: TGTGCCAGCAGTGGGGGGACTAGCGGGAGGTCAAGGGCTTATACGCAGTATTTT.